A selection of T cell receptor beta chains follows, all from one sample in a study of T cell responses to AZD1222 COVID-19 vaccine. The repertoire was sequenced with immunoSEQ multiplex PCR; TCRdb's copy has only in-frame clones and lacks some. The sample carries tens of thousands of clones, 85% to 90% recorded once. The material sequenced was peripheral blood, taken 28 days after the second AZD1222 dose. The source of these receptors is an adult who received the AZD1222 COVID-19 vaccine. Both conserved end residues are trimmed from each CDR3. The order of the fields is clone size, V gene, CDR3 protein. Clone sizes are given selectively: once, few, many, or a class where the clone is expanded.

clone_size: NA
v_call: TRBV5-4
cdr3_aa: ASSLFFLDEQF

clone_size: NA
v_call: TRBV6-5
cdr3_aa: ASRDQGLDGYT

clone_size: NA
v_call: TRBV12-3/TRBV12-4
cdr3_aa: ASSLRGNTEAF

clone_size: NA
v_call: TRBV28
cdr3_aa: ASSLTGDQPQH

clone_size: NA
v_call: TRBV29-1
cdr3_aa: SVEGGPGQGVDTQY

clone_size: NA
v_call: TRBV9
cdr3_aa: ASSVASGGYNEQF

clone_size: NA
v_call: TRBV9
cdr3_aa: ASSVQDINSPLH

clone_size: NA
v_call: TRBV7-2
cdr3_aa: ASSFGVGAYEQY

clone_size: NA
v_call: TRBV12-5
cdr3_aa: ASRGDGYTIY

clone_size: NA
v_call: TRBV5-8
cdr3_aa: ASSSLDTQY

clone_size: once
v_call: TRBV4-1
cdr3_aa: ASSQDLDRVGGYT

clone_size: NA
v_call: TRBV4-2
cdr3_aa: ASSHGSGEQDTQY

clone_size: once
v_call: TRBV5-1
cdr3_aa: ASSLTGEGYEQY

clone_size: NA
v_call: TRBV2
cdr3_aa: ASSEALQVWLVGYT

clone_size: NA
v_call: TRBV7-2
cdr3_aa: ASSLGDRVPYT

clone_size: once
v_call: TRBV11-2
cdr3_aa: ASSFQSSYNEQF

clone_size: NA
v_call: TRBV7-9
cdr3_aa: ASSFGGSSRGYT

clone_size: NA
v_call: TRBV15
cdr3_aa: ATSRDRGTTNEKLF

clone_size: NA
v_call: TRBV5-1
cdr3_aa: ASSYATGAGDTQY

clone_size: NA
v_call: TRBV6-1
cdr3_aa: ASSDGAFLDTQY

clone_size: NA
v_call: TRBV5-1
cdr3_aa: ASSLAWSSYEQY

clone_size: NA
v_call: TRBV5-4
cdr3_aa: ASSSTGGSEKLF

clone_size: few
v_call: TRBV5-1
cdr3_aa: ASSLQGQNTGELF

clone_size: NA
v_call: TRBV5-5
cdr3_aa: AGNRDPNEKLF

clone_size: NA
v_call: TRBV9
cdr3_aa: ASSVAGGNTIY

clone_size: NA
v_call: TRBV28
cdr3_aa: ASSPPGTGTYEQY